This T cell receptor (beta chain) is from a study of T cells in Graves' hyperthyroidism and ophthalmopathy. The table lists this clonotype with many counts. Patients between 18 and 65 years old had hyperthyroidism, newly diagnosed and lasting under 2 months. RNA transcripts were the template for amplifying TCR beta CDR3 regions. The study used the HTBI primer set for a first-round RT-PCR of the TCR CDR3. Each CDR3 protein is one row after TCRdb ran MiXCR on the multiplex PCR reads. Of hundreds of thousands of distinct CDR3 sequences listed, about two fifths are singletons. Trimming shortened V by 4 bases and J by 1 base, and 8 bases separated the two germline ends. This CDR3 has 14 amino acids. CDR1 and CDR2 (germline): SNHLY, FYNNEI.

This clonotype originated in a man in his late teens or twenties with Graves' hyperthyroidism. What was sequenced was blood. The chain joins TRBV2 to TRBJ1-5, with no clear D. CDR3 region: CASSGAVSNQPQHF. The CDR3 DNA reads TGTGCCAGCAGTGGGGCGGTAAGCAATCAGCCCCAGCATTTT. Complete variable domain (other parts from reference TRBV2 and TRBJ1-5): EPEVTQTPSHQVTQMGQEVILRCVPISNHLYFYWYRQILGQKVEFLVSFYNNEISEKSEIFDDQFSVERPDGSNFTLKIRSTKLEDSAMYFCASSGAVSNQPQHFGDGTRLSIL.